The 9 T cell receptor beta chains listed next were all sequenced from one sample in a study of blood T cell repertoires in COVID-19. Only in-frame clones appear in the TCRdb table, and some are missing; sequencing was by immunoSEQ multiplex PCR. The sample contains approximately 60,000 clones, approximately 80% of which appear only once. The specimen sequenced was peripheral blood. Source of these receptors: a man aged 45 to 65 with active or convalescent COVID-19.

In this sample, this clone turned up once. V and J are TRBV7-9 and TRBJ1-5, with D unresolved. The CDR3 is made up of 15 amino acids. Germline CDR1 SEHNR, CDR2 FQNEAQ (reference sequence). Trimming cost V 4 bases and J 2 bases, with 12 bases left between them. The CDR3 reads CASSSEGLGNQPQHF. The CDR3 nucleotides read TGTGCCAGCAGCTCGGAGGGCTTGGGCAATCAGCCCCAGCATTTT.

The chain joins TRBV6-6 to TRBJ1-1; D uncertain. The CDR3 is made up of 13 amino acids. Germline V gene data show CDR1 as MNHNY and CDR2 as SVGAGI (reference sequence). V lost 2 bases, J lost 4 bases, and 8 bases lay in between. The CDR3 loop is CASSYGMATEAFF. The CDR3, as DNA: TGTGCCAGCAGTTACGGTATGGCCACTGAAGCTTTCTTT.

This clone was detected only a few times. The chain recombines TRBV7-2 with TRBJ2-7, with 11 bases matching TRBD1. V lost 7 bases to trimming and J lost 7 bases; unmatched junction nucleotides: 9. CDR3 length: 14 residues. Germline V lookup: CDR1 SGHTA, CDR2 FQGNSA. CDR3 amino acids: CASTEGQGGREQYF. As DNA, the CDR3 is TGTGCCAGCACCGAGGGACAGGGGGGGCGTGAGCAGTACTTC.

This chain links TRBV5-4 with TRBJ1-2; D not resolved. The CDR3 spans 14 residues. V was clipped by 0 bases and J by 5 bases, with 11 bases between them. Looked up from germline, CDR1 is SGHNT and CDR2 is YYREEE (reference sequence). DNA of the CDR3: TGTGCCAGCAGCTTGGACCGGAGTGTTTATGGCTACACCTTC. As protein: CASSLDRSVYGYTF.

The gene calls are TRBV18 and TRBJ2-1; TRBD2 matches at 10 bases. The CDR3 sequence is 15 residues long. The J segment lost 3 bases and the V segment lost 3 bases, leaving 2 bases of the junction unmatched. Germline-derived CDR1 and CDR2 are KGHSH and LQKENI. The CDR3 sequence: CASSPSGGSYNEQFF. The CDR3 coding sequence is TGTGCCAGCTCACCTAGCGGGGGGAGCTACAATGAGCAGTTCTTC.

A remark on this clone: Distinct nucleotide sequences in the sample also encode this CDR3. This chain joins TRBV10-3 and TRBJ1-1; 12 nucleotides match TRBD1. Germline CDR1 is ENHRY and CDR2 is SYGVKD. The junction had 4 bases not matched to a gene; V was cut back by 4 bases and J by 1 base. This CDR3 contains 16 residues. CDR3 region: CAISGGTGGPNTEAFF. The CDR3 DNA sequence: TGTGCCATCAGTGGGGGGACAGGGGGCCCGAACACTGAAGCTTTCTTT.

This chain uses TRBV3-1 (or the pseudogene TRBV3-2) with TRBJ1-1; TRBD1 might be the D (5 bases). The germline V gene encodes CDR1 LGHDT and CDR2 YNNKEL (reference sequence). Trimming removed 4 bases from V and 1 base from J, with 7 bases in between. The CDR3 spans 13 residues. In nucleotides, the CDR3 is TGTGCCAGCAGCCTTACAGGGAACACTGAAGCTTTCTTT. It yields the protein CASSLTGNTEAFF.

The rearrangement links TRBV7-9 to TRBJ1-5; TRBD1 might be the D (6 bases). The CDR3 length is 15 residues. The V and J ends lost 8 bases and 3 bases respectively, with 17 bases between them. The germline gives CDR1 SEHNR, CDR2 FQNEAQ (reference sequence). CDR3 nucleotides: TGTGCCAGCTCCTCCGTGGGACACCTCAATCAGCCCCAGCATTTT. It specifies CASSSVGHLNQPQHF.

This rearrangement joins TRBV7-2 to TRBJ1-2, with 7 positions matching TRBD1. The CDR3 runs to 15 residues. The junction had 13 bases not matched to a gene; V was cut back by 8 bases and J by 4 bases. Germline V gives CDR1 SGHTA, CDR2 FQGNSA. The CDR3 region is CASQPDRAGAYGYTF. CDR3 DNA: TGTGCCAGCCAACCCGACAGGGCCGGGGCCTATGGCTACACCTTC. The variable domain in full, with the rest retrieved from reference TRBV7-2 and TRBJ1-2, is GAGVSQSPSNKVTEKGKDVELRCDPISGHTALYWYRQSLGQGLEFLIYFQGNSAPDKSGLPSDRFSAERTGGSVSTLTIQRTQQEDSAVYLCASQPDRAGAYGYTFGSGTRLTVV.